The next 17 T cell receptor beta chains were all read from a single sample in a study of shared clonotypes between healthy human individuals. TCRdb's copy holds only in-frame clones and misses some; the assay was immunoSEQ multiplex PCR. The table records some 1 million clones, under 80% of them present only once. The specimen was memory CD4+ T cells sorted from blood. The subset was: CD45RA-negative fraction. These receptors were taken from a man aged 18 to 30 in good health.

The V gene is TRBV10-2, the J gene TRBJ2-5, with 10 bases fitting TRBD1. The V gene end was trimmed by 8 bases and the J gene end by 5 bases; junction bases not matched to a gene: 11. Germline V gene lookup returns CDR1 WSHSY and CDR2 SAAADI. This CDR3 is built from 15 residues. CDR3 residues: CASRKGTGVGETQYF. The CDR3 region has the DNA TGCGCCAGCCGAAAGGGGACAGGGGTAGGCGAGACCCAGTACTTC.

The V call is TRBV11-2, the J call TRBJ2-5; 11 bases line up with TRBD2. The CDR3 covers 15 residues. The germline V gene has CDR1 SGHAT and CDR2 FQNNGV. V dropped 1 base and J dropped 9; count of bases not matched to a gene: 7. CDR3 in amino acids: CASSLGSSGGMAQYF. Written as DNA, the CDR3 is TGTGCCAGCAGCTTAGGATCTAGCGGGGGGATGGCCCAGTACTTC. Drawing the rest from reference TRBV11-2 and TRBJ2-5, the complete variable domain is EAGVAQSPRYKIIEKRQSVAFWCNPISGHATLYWYQQILGQGPKLLIQFQNNGVVDDSQLPKDRFSAERLKGVDSTLKIQPAKLEDSAVYLCASSLGSSGGMAQYFGPGTRLLVL.

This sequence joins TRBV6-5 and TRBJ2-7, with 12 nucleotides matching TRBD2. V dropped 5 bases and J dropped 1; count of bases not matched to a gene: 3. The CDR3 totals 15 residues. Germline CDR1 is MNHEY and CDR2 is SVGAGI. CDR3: CASSPTSGRSYEQYF. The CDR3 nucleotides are TGTGCCAGCAGTCCGACTAGCGGGAGATCCTACGAGCAGTACTTC.

The CDR3 protein is CASSLETWGQDGFNTGELFF. CDR3 sequence (DNA): TGTGCCAGCAGCTTAGAGACCTGGGGACAGGATGGTTTTAACACCGGGGAGCTGTTTTTT. This sequence joins TRBV11-3 and TRBJ2-2, with 8 bases fitting TRBD1. This CDR3 is built from 20 residues. From germline, CDR1 is SGHNT and CDR2 YENEEA. With 0 bases clipped from V and 2 bases from J, the junction kept 14 bases outside the gene matches. The full variable domain, rest sourced from reference TRBV11-3 and TRBJ2-2, is EAGVVQSPRYKIIEKKQPVAFWCNPISGHNTLYWYLQNLGQGPELLIRYENEEAVDDSQLPKDRFSAERLKGVDSTLKIQPAELGDSAVYLCASSLETWGQDGFNTGELFFGEGSRLTVL.

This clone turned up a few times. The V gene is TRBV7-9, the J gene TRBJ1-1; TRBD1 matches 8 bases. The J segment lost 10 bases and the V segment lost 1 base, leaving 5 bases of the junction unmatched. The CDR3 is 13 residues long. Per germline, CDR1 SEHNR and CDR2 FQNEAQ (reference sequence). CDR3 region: CASSLDATGGAFF. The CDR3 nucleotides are TGTGCCAGCAGCTTAGACGCTACAGGGGGAGCTTTCTTT.

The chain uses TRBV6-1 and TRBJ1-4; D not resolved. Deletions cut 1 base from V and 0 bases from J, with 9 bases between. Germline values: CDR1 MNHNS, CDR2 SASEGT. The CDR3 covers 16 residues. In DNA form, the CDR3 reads TGTGCCAGCAGTGAAGGTGTGACCGCAACTAATGAAAAACTGTTTTTT. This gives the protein CASSEGVTATNEKLFF.

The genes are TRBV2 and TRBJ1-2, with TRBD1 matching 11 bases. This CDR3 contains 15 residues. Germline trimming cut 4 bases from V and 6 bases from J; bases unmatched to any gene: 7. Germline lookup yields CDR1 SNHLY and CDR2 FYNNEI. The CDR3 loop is CASSAGQGGDDGYTF. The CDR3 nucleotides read TGTGCCAGCAGTGCGGGACAGGGGGGAGATGATGGCTACACCTTC.

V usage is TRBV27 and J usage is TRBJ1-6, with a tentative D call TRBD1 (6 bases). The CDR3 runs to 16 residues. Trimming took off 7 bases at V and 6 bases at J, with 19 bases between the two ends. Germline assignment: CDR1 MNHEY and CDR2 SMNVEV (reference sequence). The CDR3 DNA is TGTGCCAGCACCTCTCTACCGGGACAACGTAATTCACCCCTCCACTTT. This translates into CASTSLPGQRNSPLHF.

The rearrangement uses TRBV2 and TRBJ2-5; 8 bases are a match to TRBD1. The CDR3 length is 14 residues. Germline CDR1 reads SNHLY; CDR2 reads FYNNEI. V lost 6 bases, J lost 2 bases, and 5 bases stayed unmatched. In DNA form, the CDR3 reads TGTGCCAGCAGGCCGGACAGGGTACAAGAGACCCAGTACTTC. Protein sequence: CASRPDRVQETQYF.

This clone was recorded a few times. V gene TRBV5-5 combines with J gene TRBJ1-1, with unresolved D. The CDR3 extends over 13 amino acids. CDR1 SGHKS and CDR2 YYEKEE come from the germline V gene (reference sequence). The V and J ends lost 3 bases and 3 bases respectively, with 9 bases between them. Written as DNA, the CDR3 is TGTGCCAGCAGCTATACGTCCTACACTGAAGCTTTCTTT. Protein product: CASSYTSYTEAFF.

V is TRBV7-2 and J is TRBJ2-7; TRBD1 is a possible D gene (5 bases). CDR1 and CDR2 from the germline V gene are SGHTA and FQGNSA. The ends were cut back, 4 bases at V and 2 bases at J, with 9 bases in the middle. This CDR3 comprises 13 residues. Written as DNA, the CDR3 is TGTGCCAGCAGCTCAACGACAGCCTACGAGCAGTACTTC. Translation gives CASSSTTAYEQYF. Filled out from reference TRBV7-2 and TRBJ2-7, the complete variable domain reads GAGVSQSPSNKVTEKGKDVELRCDPISGHTALYWYRQSLGQGLEFLIYFQGNSAPDKSGLPSDRFSAERTGGSVSTLTIQRTQQEDSAVYLCASSSTTAYEQYFGPGTRLTVT.

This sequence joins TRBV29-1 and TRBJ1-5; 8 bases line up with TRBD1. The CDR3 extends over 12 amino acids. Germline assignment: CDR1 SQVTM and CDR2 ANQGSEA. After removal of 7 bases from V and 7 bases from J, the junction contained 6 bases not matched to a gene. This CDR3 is CSAGTGQQPQHF. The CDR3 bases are TGCAGCGCTGGGACAGGACAACAGCCCCAGCATTTT.

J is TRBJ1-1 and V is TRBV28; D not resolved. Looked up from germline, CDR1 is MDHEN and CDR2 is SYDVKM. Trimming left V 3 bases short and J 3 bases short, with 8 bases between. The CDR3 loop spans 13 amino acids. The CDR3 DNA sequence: TGTGCCAGCAGTTTTAAGGGATACACTGAAGCTTTCTTT. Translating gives CASSFKGYTEAFF.

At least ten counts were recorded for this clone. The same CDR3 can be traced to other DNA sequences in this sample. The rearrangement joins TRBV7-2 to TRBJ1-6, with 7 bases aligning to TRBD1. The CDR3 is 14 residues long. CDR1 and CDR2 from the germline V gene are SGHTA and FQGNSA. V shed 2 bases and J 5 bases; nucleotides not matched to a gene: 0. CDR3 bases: TGTGCCAGCAGCTTACAGGGGGATAATTCACCCCTCCACTTT. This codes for CASSLQGDNSPLHF.

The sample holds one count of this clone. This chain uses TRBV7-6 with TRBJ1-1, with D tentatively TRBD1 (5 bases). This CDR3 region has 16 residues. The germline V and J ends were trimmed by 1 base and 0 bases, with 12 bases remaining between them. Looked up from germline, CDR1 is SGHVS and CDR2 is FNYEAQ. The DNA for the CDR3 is TGTGCCAGCAGCTTAGTTCAGGGCTATGTGAACACTGAAGCTTTCTTT. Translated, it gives CASSLVQGYVNTEAFF.

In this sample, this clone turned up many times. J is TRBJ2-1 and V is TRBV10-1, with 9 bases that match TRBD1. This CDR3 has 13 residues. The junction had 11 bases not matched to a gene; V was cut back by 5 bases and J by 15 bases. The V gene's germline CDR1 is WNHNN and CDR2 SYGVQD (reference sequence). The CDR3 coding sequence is TGCGCCAGCAGTTCCGGGACAGGGAATAGTCGGTTCTTC. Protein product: CASSSGTGNSRFF.

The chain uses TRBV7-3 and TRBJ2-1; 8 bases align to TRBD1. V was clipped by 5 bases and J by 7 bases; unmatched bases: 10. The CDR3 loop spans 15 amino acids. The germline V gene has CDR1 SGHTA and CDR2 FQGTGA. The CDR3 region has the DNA TGTGCCAGCAGCAATCGGACAGGGAGAGGGAATGAGCAGTTCTTC. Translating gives CASSNRTGRGNEQFF.